This T cell receptor (beta chain) was sequenced for a study of T cell responses to AZD1222 COVID-19 vaccine. The CDR3 is 15 residues long. V gave up 7 bases and J gave up 7 bases; unmatched junction bases: 10. The V gene's germline CDR1 is SGHTA and CDR2 FQGNSA. As to this clone: Its antigen is currently unknown.

TCRdb keeps only in-frame clones here, not all; method: immunoSEQ multiplex PCR. The data hold some 150,000 clones, with about nine tenths observed a single time. Study-level results: CD4 TCRs covered the whole spike, strongest at regions 160-218 and 743-854. Two doses of AZD1222 preceded a rise in Spike-specific TCR breadth and depth.

The input for sequencing was peripheral blood, taken on day 0 of AZD1222 vaccination. The origin of this receptor is an adult in good health. The chain is built from TRBV7-2 and TRBJ1-6; 7 positions match TRBD1. The chain's CDR3 is CASTGDGTANSPLHF. The CDR3 DNA reads as TGTGCCAGCACCGGAGACGGGACAGCAAATTCACCCCTCCACTTT.